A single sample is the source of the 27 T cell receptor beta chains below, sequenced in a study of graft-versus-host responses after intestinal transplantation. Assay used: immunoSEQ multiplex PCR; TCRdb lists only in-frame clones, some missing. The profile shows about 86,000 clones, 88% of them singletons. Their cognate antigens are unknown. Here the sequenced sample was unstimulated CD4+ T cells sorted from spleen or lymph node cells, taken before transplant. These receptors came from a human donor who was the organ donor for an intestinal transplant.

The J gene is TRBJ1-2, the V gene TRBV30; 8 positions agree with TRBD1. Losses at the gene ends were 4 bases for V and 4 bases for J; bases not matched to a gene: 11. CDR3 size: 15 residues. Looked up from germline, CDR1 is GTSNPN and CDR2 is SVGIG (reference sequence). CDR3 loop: CAWTPDRGLIYGYTF. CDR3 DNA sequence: TGTGCCTGGACCCCCGACAGGGGTTTGATCTATGGCTACACCTTC.

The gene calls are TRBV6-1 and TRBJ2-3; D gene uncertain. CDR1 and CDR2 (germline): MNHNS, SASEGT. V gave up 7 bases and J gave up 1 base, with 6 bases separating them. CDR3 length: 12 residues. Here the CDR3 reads CASKRGTDTQYF. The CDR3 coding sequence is TGTGCCAGCAAACGGGGCACAGATACGCAGTATTTT.

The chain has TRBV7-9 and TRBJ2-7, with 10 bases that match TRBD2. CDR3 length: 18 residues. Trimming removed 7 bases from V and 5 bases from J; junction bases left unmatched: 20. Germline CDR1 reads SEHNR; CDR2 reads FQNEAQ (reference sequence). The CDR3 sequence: CASTPWLAGALKGDEQYF. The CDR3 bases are TGTGCCAGCACTCCCTGGCTAGCGGGAGCTCTAAAGGGGGACGAGCAGTACTTC.

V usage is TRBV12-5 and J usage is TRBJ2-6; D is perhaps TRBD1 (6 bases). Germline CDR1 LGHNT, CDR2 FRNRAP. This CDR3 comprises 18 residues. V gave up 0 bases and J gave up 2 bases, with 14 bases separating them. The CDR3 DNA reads TGTGCTAGTGGTTTGGTACCAGGGGACCGCGCTGGGGCCAACGTCCTGACTTTC. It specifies CASGLVPGDRAGANVLTF.

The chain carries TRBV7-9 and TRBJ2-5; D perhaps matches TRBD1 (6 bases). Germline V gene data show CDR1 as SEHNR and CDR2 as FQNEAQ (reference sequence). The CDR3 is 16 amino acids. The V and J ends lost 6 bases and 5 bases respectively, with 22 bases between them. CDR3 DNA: TGTGCCAGCAGTAACATTGGGACATTTTTTGGGGAGACCCAGTACTTC. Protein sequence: CASSNIGTFFGETQYF.

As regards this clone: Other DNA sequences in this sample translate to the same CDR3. The CDR3 nucleotides are TGTGCCAGCAGCTTAGCTTCCAGGGGGGTAAACACTGAAGCTTTCTTT. This sequence encodes CASSLASRGVNTEAFF. The V and J genes are TRBV7-8 and TRBJ1-1, with 7 bases fitting TRBD1. The CDR3 is 16 amino acids. CDR1 is SGHVS and CDR2 is FQNEAQ in the germline V gene. The junction had 6 bases not matched to a gene; V was cut back by 0 bases and J by 2 bases.

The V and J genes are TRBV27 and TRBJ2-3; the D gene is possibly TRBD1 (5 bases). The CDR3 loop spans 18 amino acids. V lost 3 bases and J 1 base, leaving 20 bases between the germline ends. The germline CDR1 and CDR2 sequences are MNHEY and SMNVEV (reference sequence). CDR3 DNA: TGTGCCAGCAGTTTTCTCCTCCTCAGGGTCAATGGCACAGATACGCAGTATTTT. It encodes CASSFLLLRVNGTDTQYF.

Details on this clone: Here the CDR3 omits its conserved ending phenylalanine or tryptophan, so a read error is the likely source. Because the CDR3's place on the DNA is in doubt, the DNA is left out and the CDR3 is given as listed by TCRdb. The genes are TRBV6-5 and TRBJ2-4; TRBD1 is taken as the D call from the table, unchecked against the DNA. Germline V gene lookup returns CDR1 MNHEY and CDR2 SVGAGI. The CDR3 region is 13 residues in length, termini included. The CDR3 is CASSNEGQSRSLG.

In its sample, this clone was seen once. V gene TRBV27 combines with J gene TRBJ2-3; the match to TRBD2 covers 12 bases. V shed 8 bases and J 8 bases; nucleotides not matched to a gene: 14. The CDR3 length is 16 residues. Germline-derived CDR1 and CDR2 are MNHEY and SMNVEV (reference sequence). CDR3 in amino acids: CASSGGLAGGQGTQYF. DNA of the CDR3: TGTGCCAGCTCTGGAGGGCTAGCGGGGGGGCAGGGTACGCAGTATTTT.

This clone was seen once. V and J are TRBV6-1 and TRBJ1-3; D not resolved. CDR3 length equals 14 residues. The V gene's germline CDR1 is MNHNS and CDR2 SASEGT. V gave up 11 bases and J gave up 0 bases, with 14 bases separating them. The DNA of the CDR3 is TGTGCCTCCACCTCACAGATCTCTGGAAACACCATATATTTT. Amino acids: CASTSQISGNTIYF.

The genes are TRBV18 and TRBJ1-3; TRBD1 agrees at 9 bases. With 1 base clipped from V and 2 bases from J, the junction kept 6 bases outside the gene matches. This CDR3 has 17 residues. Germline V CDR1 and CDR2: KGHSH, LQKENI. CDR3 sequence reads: CASSPRGYRGPGNTIYF. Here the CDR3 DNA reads TGTGCCAGCTCACCACGAGGGTACAGGGGGCCTGGAAACACCATATATTTT.

The CDR3 nucleotides read TGCGCCAGCAGCCCTCTTCCTAGCGGGAGTCGGACCGGGGAGCTGTTTTTT. It yields the protein CASSPLPSGSRTGELFF. The genes are TRBV4-3 and TRBJ2-2, with 10 nucleotides matching TRBD2. This CDR3 has 17 residues. Germline CDR1 LGHNA, CDR2 YSLEER. Unmatched junction bases numbered 10, after V lost 4 bases and J lost 5 bases.

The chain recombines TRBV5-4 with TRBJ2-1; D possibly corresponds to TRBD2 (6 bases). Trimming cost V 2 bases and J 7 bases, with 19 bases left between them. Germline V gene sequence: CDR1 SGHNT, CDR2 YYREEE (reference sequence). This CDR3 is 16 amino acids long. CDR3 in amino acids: CASSFGDWGRANEQFF. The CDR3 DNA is TGTGCCAGCAGCTTCGGGGACTGGGGCCGAGCGAATGAGCAGTTCTTC.

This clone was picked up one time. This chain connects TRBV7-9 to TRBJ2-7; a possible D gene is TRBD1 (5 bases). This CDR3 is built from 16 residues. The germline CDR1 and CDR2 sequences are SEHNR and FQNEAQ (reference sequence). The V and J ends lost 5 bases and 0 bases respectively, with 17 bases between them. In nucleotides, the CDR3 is TGTGCCAGCAGCGCCTGGCTGGACATCTTCTCCTACGAGCAGTACTTC. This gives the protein CASSAWLDIFSYEQYF.

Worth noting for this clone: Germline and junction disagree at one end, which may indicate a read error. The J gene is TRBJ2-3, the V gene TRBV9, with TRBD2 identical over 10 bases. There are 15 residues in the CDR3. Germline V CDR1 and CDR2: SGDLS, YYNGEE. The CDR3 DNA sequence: TGTGCCAGCAGCGTAGCTTACAGCGGGAGGGCCGAAATTAATTTT. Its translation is CASSVAYSGRAEINF.

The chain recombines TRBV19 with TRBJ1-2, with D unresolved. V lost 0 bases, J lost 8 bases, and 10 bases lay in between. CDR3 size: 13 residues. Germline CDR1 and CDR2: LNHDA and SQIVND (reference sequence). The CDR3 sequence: CASSIDRVLGYTF. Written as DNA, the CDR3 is TGTGCCAGTAGTATAGATCGGGTTCTCGGCTACACCTTC.

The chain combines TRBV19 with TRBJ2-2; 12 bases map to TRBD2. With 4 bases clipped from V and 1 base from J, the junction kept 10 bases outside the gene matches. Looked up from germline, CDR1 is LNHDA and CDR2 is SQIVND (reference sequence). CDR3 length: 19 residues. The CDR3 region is CASSSPPPGLAGNTGELFF. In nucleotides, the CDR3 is TGTGCCAGTAGTAGCCCCCCCCCGGGACTAGCGGGGAACACCGGGGAGCTGTTTTTT. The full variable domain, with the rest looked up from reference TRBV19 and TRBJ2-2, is DGGITQSPKYLFRKEGQNVTLSCEQNLNHDAMYWYRQDPGQGLRLIYYSQIVNDFQKGDIAEGYSVSREKKESFPLTVTSAQKNPTAFYLCASSSPPPGLAGNTGELFFGEGSRLTVL.

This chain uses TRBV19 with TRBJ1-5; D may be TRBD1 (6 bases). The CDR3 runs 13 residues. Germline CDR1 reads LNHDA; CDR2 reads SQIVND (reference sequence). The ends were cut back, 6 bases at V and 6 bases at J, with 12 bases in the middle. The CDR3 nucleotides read TGTGCCAGTAGCCGACAGGCGGGTCAGCCCCAGCATTTT. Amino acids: CASSRQAGQPQHF.

The CDR3 DNA sequence: TGTGCCAGCTCACCACCCGGACAGGGGGACCATACGCAGTATTTT. Protein sequence: CASSPPGQGDHTQYF. The chain uses TRBV18 and TRBJ2-3; 10 nucleotides match TRBD1. The ends lost 0 bases at V and 7 bases at J; junction bases unmatched: 4. The CDR3 runs to 15 residues. The germline CDR1 and CDR2 sequences are KGHSH and LQKENI.

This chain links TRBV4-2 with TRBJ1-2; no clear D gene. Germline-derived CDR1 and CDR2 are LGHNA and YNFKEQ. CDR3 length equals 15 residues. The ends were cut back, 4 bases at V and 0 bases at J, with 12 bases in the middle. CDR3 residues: CASSLAGAPNYGYTF. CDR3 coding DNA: TGTGCCAGCAGCCTAGCCGGAGCGCCTAACTATGGCTACACCTTC.

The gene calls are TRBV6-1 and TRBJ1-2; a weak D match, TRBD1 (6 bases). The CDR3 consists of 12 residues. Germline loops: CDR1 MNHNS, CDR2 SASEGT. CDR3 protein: CVLRGFLYGYTF. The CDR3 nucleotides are TGTGTCCTTAGGGGGTTCCTCTATGGCTACACCTTC.

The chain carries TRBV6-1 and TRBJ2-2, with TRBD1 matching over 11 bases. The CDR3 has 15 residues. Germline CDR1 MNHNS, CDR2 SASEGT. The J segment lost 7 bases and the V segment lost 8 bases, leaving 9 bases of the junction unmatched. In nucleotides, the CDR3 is TGTGCCAGCCGCCGGGACAGGGGGTACGGCGGGGAGCTGTTTTTT. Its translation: CASRRDRGYGGELFF.

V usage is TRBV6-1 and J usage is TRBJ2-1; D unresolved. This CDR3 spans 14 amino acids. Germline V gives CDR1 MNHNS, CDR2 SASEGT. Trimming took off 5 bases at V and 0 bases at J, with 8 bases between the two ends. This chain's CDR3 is CASSTVSSYNEQFF. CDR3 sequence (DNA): TGTGCCAGCAGTACGGTTAGCTCCTACAATGAGCAGTTCTTC.

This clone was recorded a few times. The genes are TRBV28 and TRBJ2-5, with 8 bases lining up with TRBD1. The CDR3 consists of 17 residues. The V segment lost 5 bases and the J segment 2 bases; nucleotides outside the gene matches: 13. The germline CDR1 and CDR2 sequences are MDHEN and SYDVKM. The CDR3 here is CASSPGVQGDGQETQYF. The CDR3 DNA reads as TGTGCCAGCAGTCCTGGGGTACAGGGGGATGGGCAAGAGACCCAGTACTTC.

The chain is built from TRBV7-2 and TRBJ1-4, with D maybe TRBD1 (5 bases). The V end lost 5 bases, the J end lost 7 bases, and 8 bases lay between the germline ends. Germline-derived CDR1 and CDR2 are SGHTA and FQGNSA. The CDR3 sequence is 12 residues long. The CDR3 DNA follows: TGTGCCAGCAGCCCCCAGGGTGAAAAACTGTTTTTT. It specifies CASSPQGEKLFF. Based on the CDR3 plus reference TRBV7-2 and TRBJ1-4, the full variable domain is GAGVSQSPSNKVTEKGKDVELRCDPISGHTALYWYRQSLGQGLEFLIYFQGNSAPDKSGLPSDRFSAERTGGSVSTLTIQRTQQEDSAVYLCASSPQGEKLFFGSGTQLSVL.

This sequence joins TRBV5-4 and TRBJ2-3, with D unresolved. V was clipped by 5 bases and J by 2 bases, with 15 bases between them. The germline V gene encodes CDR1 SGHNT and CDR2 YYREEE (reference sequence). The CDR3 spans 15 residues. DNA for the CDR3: TGTGCCAGCAGTTCCCAAACAGATTCCACAGATACGCAGTATTTT. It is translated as CASSSQTDSTDTQYF.

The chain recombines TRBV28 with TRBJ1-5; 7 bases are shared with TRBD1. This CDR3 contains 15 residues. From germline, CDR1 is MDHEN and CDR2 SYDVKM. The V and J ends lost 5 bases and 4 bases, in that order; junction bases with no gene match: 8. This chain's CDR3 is CASSLPTGPNQPQHF. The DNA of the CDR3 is TGTGCCAGCAGTCTCCCGACAGGGCCGAATCAGCCCCAGCATTTT.